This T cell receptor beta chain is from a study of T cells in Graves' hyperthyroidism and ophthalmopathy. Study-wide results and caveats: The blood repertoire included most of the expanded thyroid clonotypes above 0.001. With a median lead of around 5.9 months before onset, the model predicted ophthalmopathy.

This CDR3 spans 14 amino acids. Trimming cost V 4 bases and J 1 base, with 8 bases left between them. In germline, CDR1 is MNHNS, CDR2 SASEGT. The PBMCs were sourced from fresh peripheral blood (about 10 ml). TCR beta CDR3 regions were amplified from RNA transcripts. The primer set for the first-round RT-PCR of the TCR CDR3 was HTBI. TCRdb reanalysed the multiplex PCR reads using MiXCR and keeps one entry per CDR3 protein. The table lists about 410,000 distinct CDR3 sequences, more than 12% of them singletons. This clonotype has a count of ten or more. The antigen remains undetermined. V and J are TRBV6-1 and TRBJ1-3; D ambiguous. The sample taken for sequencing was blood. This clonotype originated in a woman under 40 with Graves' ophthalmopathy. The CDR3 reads CASSAKESGNTIYF. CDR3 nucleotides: TGTGCCAGCAGTGCTAAGGAGTCTGGAAACACCATATATTTT.